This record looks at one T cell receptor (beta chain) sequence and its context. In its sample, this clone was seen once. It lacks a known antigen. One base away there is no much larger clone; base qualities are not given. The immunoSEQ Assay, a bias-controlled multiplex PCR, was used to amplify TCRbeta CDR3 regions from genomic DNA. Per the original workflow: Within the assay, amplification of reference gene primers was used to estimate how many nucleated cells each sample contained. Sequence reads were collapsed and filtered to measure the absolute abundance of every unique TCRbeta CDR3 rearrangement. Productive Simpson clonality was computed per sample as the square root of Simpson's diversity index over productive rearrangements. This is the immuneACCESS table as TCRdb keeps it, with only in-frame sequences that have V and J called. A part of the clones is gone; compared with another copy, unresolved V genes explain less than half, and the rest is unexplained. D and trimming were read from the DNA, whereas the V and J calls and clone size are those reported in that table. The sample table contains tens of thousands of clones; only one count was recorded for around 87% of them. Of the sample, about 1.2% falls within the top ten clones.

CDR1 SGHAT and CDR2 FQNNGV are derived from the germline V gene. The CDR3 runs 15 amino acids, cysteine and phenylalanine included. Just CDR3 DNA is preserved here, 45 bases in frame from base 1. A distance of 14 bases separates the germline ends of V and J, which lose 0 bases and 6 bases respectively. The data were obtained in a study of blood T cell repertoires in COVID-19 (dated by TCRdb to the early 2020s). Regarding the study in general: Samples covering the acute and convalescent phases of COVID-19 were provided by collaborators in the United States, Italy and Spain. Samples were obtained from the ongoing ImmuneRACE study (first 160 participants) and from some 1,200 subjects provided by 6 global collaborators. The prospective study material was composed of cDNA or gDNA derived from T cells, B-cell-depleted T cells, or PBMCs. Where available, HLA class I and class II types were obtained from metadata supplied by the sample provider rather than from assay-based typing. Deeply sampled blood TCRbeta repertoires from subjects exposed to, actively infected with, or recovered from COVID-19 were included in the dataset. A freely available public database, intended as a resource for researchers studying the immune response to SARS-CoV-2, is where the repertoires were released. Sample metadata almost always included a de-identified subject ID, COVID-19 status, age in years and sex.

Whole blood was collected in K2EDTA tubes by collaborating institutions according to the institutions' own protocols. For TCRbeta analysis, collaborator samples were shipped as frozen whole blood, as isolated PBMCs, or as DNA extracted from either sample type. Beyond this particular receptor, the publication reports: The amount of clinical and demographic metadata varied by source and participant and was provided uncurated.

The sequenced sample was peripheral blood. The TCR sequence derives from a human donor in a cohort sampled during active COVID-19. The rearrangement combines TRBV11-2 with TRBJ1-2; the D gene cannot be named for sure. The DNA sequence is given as TGTGCCAGCAGCTTAGATGCCAGGAGGACCGATGGCTACACCTTC. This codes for CASSLDARRTDGYTF.